A selection of T cell receptor beta chains follows, all from one sample in a study of Ad26.COV2.S vaccination and SARS-CoV-2 variants. Measured with immunoSEQ multiplex PCR; TCRdb has only the in-frame clones, and not every one. This table has around 450,000 clones, approximately 92% appearing once. The sequencing here drew on peripheral blood, taken in a trial of Ad26.COV2.S vaccine versus placebo. Every receptor here comes from a person aged 18-65 years who received the Ad26.COV2.S COVID-19 vaccine or a placebo. Each CDR3 is given with its conserved first and last residue. A D gene is named only where the DNA matches it firmly. Expanded clones get a size class; other rows say once, few or many, or leave the size out.

V gene	J gene	D gene	clone size	CDR3 DNA	CDR3 protein
TRBV19	TRBJ2-5	TRBD2	NA	TGTGCCAGTAGGGGACTAGCGGGGAATCAAGAGACCCAGTACTTC	CASRGLAGNQETQYF
TRBV11-2	TRBJ1-6	NA	once	TGTGCCAGCAGCTTAGGCGGGAGCTCCTATAATTCACCCCTCCACTTT	CASSLGGSSYNSPLHF
TRBV5-1	TRBJ1-6	NA	once	TGCGCCAGCAGCTTGGGACCCCTGACAGGAAACAACTATAATTCACCCCTCCACTTT	CASSLGPLTGNNYNSPLHF
TRBV28	TRBJ2-4	TRBD2	once	TGTGCCAGCAGTTTATACCTCCCAGCGGGACTAGCGGGGGGGCCAGCCAAAAACATTCAGTACTTC	CASSLYLPAGLAGGPAKNIQYF
TRBV13	TRBJ2-7	TRBD1	NA	TGTGCCAGCAGCCAGACCCGGGACAGGGGGCGCCACGAGCAGTACTTC	CASSQTRDRGRHEQYF
TRBV5-6	TRBJ1-5	NA	NA	TGTGCCAGCAGTCGAGGGGTTAATCAACCCCAGCATTTT	CASSRGVNQPQHF
TRBV4-1	TRBJ2-5	NA	NA	TGCGCCAGCAGCCAAGATGACGCAGGAGGTGTGGAGACCCAGTACTTC	CASSQDDAGGVETQYF
TRBV6-1	TRBJ1-5	NA	NA	TGTGCCAGCAGTGAAGAGAACGCCAGGGACTATCAGCCCCAGCATTTT	CASSEENARDYQPQHF
TRBV5-1	TRBJ2-5	TRBD1	NA	TGCGCCAGCAGCCGACAGGGTGGAGAGACCCAGTACTTC	CASSRQGGETQYF
TRBV7-8	TRBJ1-1	TRBD1	NA	TGTGCCAGCAGCTGGAGGGGGCGGAACACTGAAGCTTTCTTT	CASSWRGRNTEAFF
TRBV7-9	TRBJ1-2	NA	NA	TGTGCCAGCAGCTTAGAGTTCCCCTCCTATGGCTACACCTTC	CASSLEFPSYGYTF
TRBV10-3	TRBJ1-1	NA	NA	TGTGCCATCAGGGGGGATTGGGAATACACTGAAGCTTTCTTT	CAIRGDWEYTEAFF
TRBV5-1	TRBJ2-2	NA	NA	TGCGCCAGCAGCTTGGTTGCGCCTATCAGACGGGAGCTGTTTTTT	CASSLVAPIRRELFF
TRBV11-3	TRBJ2-3	NA	once	TGTGCCAGCAGTCGAGGGGCGCAAAGCACAGATACGCAGTATTTT	CASSRGAQSTDTQYF
TRBV11-2	TRBJ1-5	NA	NA	TGTGCCAGCAGCTTAGGCCCAGGGCTGCCCCAGCATTTT	CASSLGPGLPQHF
TRBV27	TRBJ1-1	NA	NA	TGTGCCAGCAGTTTTAAGGGAGACACTGAAGCTTTCTTT	CASSFKGDTEAFF
TRBV18	TRBJ2-5	NA	NA	TGTGCCAGCTCACCTGTCCTACGCGCGGGGGAGACCCAGTACTTC	CASSPVLRAGETQYF
TRBV6-5	TRBJ1-1	NA	NA	TGTGCCAGCAGTTACTGGAGAGGGGGTGAGACTGAAGCTTTCTTT	CASSYWRGGETEAFF